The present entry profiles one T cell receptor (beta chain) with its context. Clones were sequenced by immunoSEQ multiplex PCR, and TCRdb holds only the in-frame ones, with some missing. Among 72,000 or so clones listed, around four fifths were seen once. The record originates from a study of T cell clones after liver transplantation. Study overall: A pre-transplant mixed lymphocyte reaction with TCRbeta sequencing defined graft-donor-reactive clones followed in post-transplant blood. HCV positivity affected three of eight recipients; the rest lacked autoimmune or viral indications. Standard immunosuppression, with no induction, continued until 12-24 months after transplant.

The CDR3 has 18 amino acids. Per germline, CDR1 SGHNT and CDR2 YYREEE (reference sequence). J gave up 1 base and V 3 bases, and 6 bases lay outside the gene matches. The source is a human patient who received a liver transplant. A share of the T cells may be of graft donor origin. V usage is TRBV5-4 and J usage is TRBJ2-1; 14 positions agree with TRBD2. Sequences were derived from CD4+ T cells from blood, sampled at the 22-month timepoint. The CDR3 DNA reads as TGTGCCAGCAGCTCGGGACTAGCGGGAGACGTGTCCTACAATGAGCAGTTCTTC. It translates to CASSSGLAGDVSYNEQFF.